The T cell receptor (beta chain) under discussion was sequenced for a study of CD8+ T cells in alopecia areata. Germline-derived CDR1 and CDR2 are GTSNPN and SVGIG (reference sequence). CDR3 length: 12 amino acids. V lost 0 bases and J 7 bases, leaving 9 bases between the germline ends. Treatment reported: oral pan-JAK inhibitor, 5-10 mg twice daily. As the sequencing template, cDNA was produced by extracting RNA and reverse transcribing it. Measured with immunoSEQ multiplex PCR; TCRdb has only the in-frame clones, and not every one. The repertoire consists of about 160,000 clones, with 60% to 75% occurring once and the leading ten covering around 14%.

The source is a human donor with alopecia areata. The sample in question was CD4+ T cells sorted from blood, obtained at week 24, from a patient treated with tofacitinib. The genes are TRBV30 and TRBJ1-2; no reliable D call. CDR3 loop: CAWSVNVIGYTF. In DNA form, the CDR3 reads TGTGCCTGGAGTGTAAATGTTATTGGCTACACCTTC.